These 4 T cell receptor beta chains were all obtained from the same sample, sequenced in a study of T cell responses to AZD1222 COVID-19 vaccine. TCRdb's table, derived via immunoSEQ multiplex PCR, lists solely in-frame clones and lacks some. Of about 84,000 clones in the sample, approximately 85% were seen once. Source: peripheral blood, taken 28 days after the second AZD1222 dose. These receptors were taken from an adult who received the AZD1222 COVID-19 vaccine.

This clone was seen once. The chain joins TRBV5-4 to TRBJ1-1; the D is unclear. Germline CDR1 SGHNT, CDR2 YYREEE (reference sequence). V was pared by 7 bases and J by 1 base, with 8 bases between. There are 12 residues in the CDR3. CDR3 nucleotides: TGTGCCAGCGGGTCACGGAACACTGAAGCTTTCTTT. It encodes CASGSRNTEAFF.

Turning to this clone: Other DNA sequences in the sample encode the same CDR3. J is TRBJ2-7 and V is TRBV12-3 or TRBV12-4, with D unclear. Trimming took 2 bases from V and 2 from J, leaving 1 base between them. There are 11 residues in the CDR3. The CDR3 DNA reads TGTGCCAGCAGTTTAACCTACGAGCAGTACTTC. Its protein is CASSLTYEQYF.

The CDR3 spells CASGLTGGEADTQYF. In nucleotides, the CDR3 is TGTGCCAGCGGGTTGACAGGGGGCGAGGCAGATACGCAGTATTTT. The chain uses TRBV6-4 and TRBJ2-3, with TRBD1 identical over 10 bases. Trimming cost V 8 bases and J 4 bases; bases outside gene matches: 9. The germline CDR1 and CDR2 sequences are MRHNA and SNTAGT. There are 15 residues in the CDR3.

J is TRBJ1-2 and V is TRBV6-5; 9 positions agree with TRBD1. This CDR3 has 14 residues. The V and J ends lost 6 bases and 6 bases, in that order; junction bases with no gene match: 8. Germline assignment: CDR1 MNHEY and CDR2 SVGAGI. CDR3 bases: TGTGCCAGCAGCCTGGACAGGGGAAGTAATGGCTACACCTTC. It codes for CASSLDRGSNGYTF.